This entry is about one T cell receptor beta chain. Its specificity is unknown. Unique molecular identifiers had been added to the TCR beta cDNA libraries. MiXCR, applied by TCRdb to the PCR reads, yields one record per CDR3 protein. The profile shows 450,000 to 650,000 distinct CDR3 sequences, around 40% of them singletons. This entry belongs to a study of post-analysis software for immune sequencing data. Study-wide results and caveats: Elevated frequency relative to controls characterized four to six TRBV segments in patients, TRBV5-6, TRBV5-1 and TRBV20-1 among them. Same-batch samples co-clustered strongly by F measure.

The CDR3 spans 15 residues. V was clipped by 3 bases and J by 2 bases, with 13 bases between them. The clonotype comes from a girl between 5 and 17 years old with multiple sclerosis. The sequenced sample consisted of blood. This chain connects TRBV12-3 or TRBV12-4 to TRBJ2-5, with a tentative D call TRBD2 (5 bases). The CDR3 region is CASSFRRTTQETQYF. The CDR3 DNA follows: TGTGCCAGCAGTTTTAGGAGGACGACACAAGAGACCCAGTACTTC.